This is a list of T cell receptor beta chains from one sample in a study of CD8 T cells in ankylosing spondylitis. One entry per CDR3 protein, called by TCRdb with MiXCR from the 5' RACE reads. The sample lists 250,000 to 350,000 distinct CDR3 sequences; over 15% were seen once. Sample: blood, either unsorted or a sorted T cell fraction (not recorded which). Source of these receptors: a male donor with ankylosing spondylitis or in good health (not recorded which). Each CDR3 is given with its conserved first and last residue. A D gene is named only where the DNA matches it firmly. Expanded clones are given a class, and other clones once, few, many or no size at all.

J,size,V,D,DNA,CDR3
TRBJ2-1,NA,TRBV3-1,TRBD2,TGTGCCAGCAGCCTAACTAGCGGGAGGGCCAGTGAGCAGTTCTTC,CASSLTSGRASEQFF
TRBJ1-4,few,TRBV20-1,NA,TGCAGTGCTCCGCCCCGCCTGGGAGAAAAACTGTTTTTT,CSAPPRLGEKLFF
TRBJ2-5,NA,TRBV20-1,NA,TGCAGCGGTGGACTAAAGCAAGAGACCCAGTACTTC,CSGGLKQETQYF
TRBJ2-3,NA,TRBV7-2,NA,TGTGCCAGCAGCTTCACCGCCGCCCCAGATACGCAGTATTTT,CASSFTAAPDTQYF
TRBJ1-5,NA,TRBV20-1,NA,TGCAGTGCTAGGGGAGACAGCCTTTCAGCTCAGCCCCAGCATTTT,CSARGDSLSAQPQHF
TRBJ1-2,NA,TRBV20-1,TRBD1,TGCAGTGCGGGGGACAGGGGAGACTATGGCTACACCTTC,CSAGDRGDYGYTF
TRBJ1-5,few,TRBV2,TRBD1,TGTGCCAGCAGTGATTACAGGGGGGTAGATCAGCCCCAGCATTTT,CASSDYRGVDQPQHF
TRBJ1-1,NA,TRBV6-1,TRBD1,TGTGCCAGCAGTGAGGGACAGGGGCTCAGGATTAACACTGAAGCTTTCTTT,CASSEGQGLRINTEAFF
TRBJ2-5,few,TRBV29-1,TRBD2,TGCAGCGTTATCTGGGGAGGGGAGACCCAGTACTTC,CSVIWGGETQYF
TRBJ1-2,many,TRBV27,NA,TGTGCCAGCACCAATGCCTTGTCCTATGGCTACACCTTC,CASTNALSYGYTF
TRBJ2-4,NA,TRBV11-2,TRBD2,TGTGCCAGCAGCTTAGCTCTAGCGGGGGGGCCGGGCTGGGCCAAAAACATTCAGTACTTC,CASSLALAGGPGWAKNIQYF
TRBJ2-3,few,TRBV6-5,TRBD2,TGTGCCAGCAGTTCGACTAGCGGGTTTCCTGGAGATACGCAGTATTTT,CASSSTSGFPGDTQYF
TRBJ2-2,few,TRBV10-3,TRBD1,TGTGCCATCAGTGCTCGGGGGTCGACACGGGACAGGGGAAGTGTCACCGGGGAGCTGTTTTTT,CAISARGSTRDRGSVTGELFF
TRBJ1-2,many,TRBV5-1,TRBD1,TGCGCCAGCAGCCCGGTAGACAGGGCGAACTATGGCTACACCTTC,CASSPVDRANYGYTF
TRBJ1-5,medium-sized,TRBV15,NA,TGTAGCAATCAGCCCCAGCATTTT,CSNQPQHF
TRBJ2-1,many,TRBV20-1,NA,TGCAGTGCTAGAGATCGGTCAGGGATCGGGGTGAATGAGCAGTTCTTC,CSARDRSGIGVNEQFF